This T cell receptor beta chain was sequenced in a study of blood T cells in healthy people across ages (dated by TCRdb to between 2014 and 2017). Context from the whole study: In model experiments, template switching captured about one uniquely barcoded TCR beta cDNA molecule for every two T cells. The donors were divided into four age groups: young (average approximately 17 years), middle-aged (about 41), aged (62) and long-lived (82). Age-related changes in TCR beta repertoire diversity were measured in the study by deep sequencing normalized with unique cDNA molecular identifiers. Two additional independent replicas of 1 million unique cDNA reads from the same blood draw were analyzed for two donors (one aged 18 to 30 and one aged 80 or older). To avoid experimental bias, donors of different ages were spread randomly across the sequencing lanes.

With respect to this clonotype: Its recognized antigen is unknown. It has no much larger one-base neighbor in the sample; base qualities were not kept.

Results and caveats for the whole study, not just this receptor: A strong correlation was found between observed TCR beta diversity and the percentage of naive T cells measured by flow cytometry. Compared with the aged group, the long-lived group had more naive CD4+ T cells, fewer expanded clones and increased TCR diversity, suggesting age selection. As age increased, observed TCR beta diversity per million T cells dropped in a roughly linear way, and a significant reduction was already evident by age roughly 36. The CMV infection status of donors was not known, potentially confounding age-related changes in expanded clonotypes. Because profiling used bulk unsorted PBMCs, naive and antigen-experienced compartments could not be compared conclusively. Estimates of total diversity from one million sequenced T cells were regarded as lower bounds and underestimates.

Cut back by 8 bases and 3 bases, the V and J ends lie 17 bases apart. CDR1 and CDR2 (SEHNR, FQNEAQ) derive from the germline V gene (reference sequence). From the cysteine through the phenylalanine, the CDR3 covers 15 amino acids. The entry retains the CDR3 DNA only, 45 bases that are in frame from base 1. Libraries came from 5' RACE. A second PCR of about 6 to 12 cycles was performed with a sample-barcoded 5' primer and a J-beta primer mix. A template-switch 5' adaptor carrying 12 random nucleotides introduced a unique molecular identifier onto each TCR beta cDNA molecule. At least 3 million CDR3-containing paired-end reads were obtained from each sample. First-strand cDNA was synthesized from all RNA with the Mint cDNA synthesis kit, primed by a TRBC-specific oligonucleotide. After uracil-DNA glycosylase treatment, a first 18-cycle PCR used universal primers M1SS and BC2_uni_R on all cDNA. Per the original workflow: Normalization of each sample was performed by random selection of 1 million high-quality reads, each carrying a distinct molecular identifier. Reads with shared molecular identifiers were discarded instead of being binned into consensus sequences. CDR3 identification, clonotype clustering and error correction used MiTCR with a Q25 quality threshold and the strictest error-elimination algorithm. A nonparametric unseen species model with Euler transformation was used to estimate a lower bound on total TCR beta diversity. Using fastp at Q25 and MiXCR, TCRdb reprocessed the public reads and kept productive beta chains. Entries are consolidated by CDR3 protein sequence, retaining the most common genes and DNA. These V and J calls derive from TCRdb rather than the authors' analysis. Present in this sample are around 2 million distinct CDR3 sequences, 35% to 50% of which were seen just once. The ten largest clones capture 23% of the sample.

The 39 donors, aged roughly 6 to 100 years, were systemically healthy Caucasian individuals from Russia. Approximately 9.3 milliliters of peripheral blood were collected from each donor into EDTA-treated Vacutainer tubes. Ficoll-Paque density-gradient centrifugation was used to isolate PBMCs, with at least 6 million per sample. Total RNA, at least 5.5 micrograms per sample, was extracted from PBMCs with Trizol reagent. Naive CD45RAhigh/CD27high T cell percentages were measured by flow cytometry on a PBMC aliquot from every donor. The sequenced sample consisted of blood. The TCR sequence derives from a human donor in good health. The chain is assembled from TRBV7-9 and TRBJ2-4, with a weak D call of TRBD2 (5 bases match). This receptor carries the CDR3 CASSDGGGVKNIQYF. Read as DNA, the sequence is TGTGCCAGCTCGGACGGAGGCGGCGTCAAAAACATTCAGTACTTC.